The present T cell receptor (beta chain) was sequenced within a study of blood T cell repertoires in COVID-19. Study at large: Italy, Spain and the United States were the sources of the convalescent and acute COVID-19 samples. T cells, B-cell-depleted T cells, or PBMCs provided the cDNA or gDNA that served as material.

The authors' processing: By means of reference gene primer amplification, nucleated cell counts were estimated. The method was immunoSEQ multiplex PCR; TCRdb's version includes in-frame clones alone and lacks a portion of them. V and J calls and clone size are as listed in that table; D and trimming were resolved from the DNA. The sample carries tens of thousands of clones, around 88% recorded once. This CDR3 is built from 16 residues. V shed 4 bases and J 7 bases; nucleotides not matched to a gene: 11. CDR1 is MNHEY and CDR2 is SMNVEV in the germline V gene (reference sequence). The clonotype originates from a man aged 55 to 70 with acute or convalescent COVID-19. Sequenced sample: peripheral blood. The genes are TRBV27 and TRBJ2-2; 8 bases agree with TRBD1. CDR3 nucleotides: TGTGCCAGCAGTTCGCTCAGGGGGCGTACGGGCGGGGAGCTGTTTTTT. Translation: CASSSLRGRTGGELFF.